A selection of T cell receptor beta chains follows, all from one sample in a study of blood T cell repertoires in COVID-19. Produced via immunoSEQ multiplex PCR; TCRdb's table is partial and in-frame only. The table lists over 300,000 clones, approximately 90% of them singletons. Sequences were obtained from PBMCs or T cells enriched from blood (not recorded which). Source of these receptors: a woman in her 30s with acute COVID-19. CDR3s include the opening cysteine and the closing phenylalanine or tryptophan. Fields, in order: V gene, D gene, J gene, clone size, CDR3 protein, CDR3 DNA. The D gene is left open where the match is weak. Rows give clone size only sometimes, using once, few, many, or a class for an expanded clone.

TRBV18	-	TRBJ1-2	-	CASSPDGHGGYTF	TGTGCCAGCTCACCCGATGGGCATGGGGGCTACACCTTC
TRBV5-6	TRBD2	TRBJ2-6	-	CASSFGAGGRSGANVLTF	TGTGCCAGCAGCTTCGGAGCGGGGGGCCGCTCTGGGGCCAACGTCCTGACTTTC
TRBV29-1	-	TRBJ2-1	-	CSVEEVGRWNEQFF	TGCAGCGTTGAAGAGGTAGGGAGGTGGAATGAGCAGTTCTTC
TRBV18	TRBD1	TRBJ1-1	-	CASSLAGTGNTEAFF	TGTGCCAGCTCACTTGCCGGGACAGGGAACACTGAAGCTTTCTTT
TRBV29-1	TRBD1	TRBJ2-7	-	CSVKTGVLGPSYEQYF	TGCAGCGTGAAAACAGGGGTTTTGGGACCCTCCTACGAGCAGTACTTC
TRBV19	-	TRBJ1-3	-	CASSSSSGNTIYF	TGTGCCAGTAGCTCCTCCTCTGGAAACACCATATATTTT
TRBV5-1	-	TRBJ1-3	-	CASSPDSLNTIYF	TGCGCCAGCAGCCCGGACAGTTTAAACACCATATATTTT
TRBV3-1/TRBV3-2	TRBD1	TRBJ1-2	few	CASSQTVAGGYGYTF	TGTGCCAGCAGCCAAACAGTAGCAGGGGGCTATGGCTACACCTTC
TRBV11-3	-	TRBJ2-1	once	CASSLQGGEQFF	TGTGCCAGCAGCTTACAGGGAGGTGAGCAGTTCTTC
TRBV5-1	TRBD2	TRBJ2-5	-	CASSLWRGGQETQYF	TGCGCCAGCAGCTTGTGGCGGGGGGGACAAGAGACCCAGTACTTC
TRBV10-1	-	TRBJ2-7	-	CASSEGIYYEQYF	TGCGCCAGCAGTGAGGGCATTTACTACGAGCAGTACTTC
TRBV4-1	TRBD1	TRBJ1-2	-	CASSQDIAGGINGYTF	TGCGCCAGCAGCCAAGATATTGCAGGGGGCATCAATGGCTACACCTTC
TRBV5-4	-	TRBJ1-3	-	CATRGPNSGNTIYF	TGTGCTACCCGCGGGCCGAACTCTGGAAACACCATATATTTT
TRBV27	TRBD2	TRBJ2-1	-	CASRGGLVSEQFF	TGTGCCAGCAGGGGGGGACTAGTGTCTGAGCAGTTCTTC
TRBV4-1	TRBD2	TRBJ2-1	-	CASSQDESGGIFYNEQFF	TGCGCCAGCAGCCAAGATGAAAGCGGGGGGATCTTCTACAATGAGCAGTTCTTC
TRBV5-4	TRBD2	TRBJ2-3	few	CASSRYSGGAIGTQYF	TGTGCCAGCAGCCGTTATAGCGGGGGGGCCATTGGTACGCAGTATTTT
TRBV30	-	TRBJ2-7	-	CAWSSGAHEQYF	TGTGCCTGGAGTAGTGGGGCCCACGAGCAGTACTTC
TRBV5-8	-	TRBJ1-6	-	CASSLGRNNSPLHF	TGTGCCAGCAGCCTCGGGAGGAATAATTCACCCCTCCACTTT
TRBV7-9	TRBD2	TRBJ2-3	-	CASTPRGGPSTDTQYF	TGTGCCAGCACGCCTCGCGGGGGACCGAGCACAGATACGCAGTATTTT
TRBV5-1	-	TRBJ2-7	-	CASSPVRGFGVREYF	TGCGCCAGCAGCCCCGTCCGGGGTTTTGGGGTTAGGGAGTACTTC
TRBV2	-	TRBJ1-5	-	CASSDRAAQPQHF	TGTGCCAGCAGTGACAGGGCGGCCCAGCCCCAGCATTTT
TRBV29-1	TRBD1	TRBJ1-2	-	CSVGRTGEGNYGYTF	TGCAGCGTCGGACGGACAGGAGAGGGGAACTATGGCTACACCTTC
TRBV19	-	TRBJ1-4	-	CASTVTRRAREKLFF	TGTGCCAGTACCGTGACCCGGAGGGCACGTGAAAAACTGTTTTTT
TRBV11-3	-	TRBJ1-6	-	CASSLSESVYNSPLHF	TGTGCCAGCAGCTTATCTGAGAGCGTCTATAATTCACCCCTCCACTTT
TRBV6-5	TRBD2	TRBJ2-5	-	CASRAGTSGETQYF	TGTGCCAGCAGGGCCGGGACTAGCGGTGAGACCCAGTACTTC
TRBV10-2	-	TRBJ1-1	-	CASSESSRGTEAFF	TGCGCCAGCAGTGAGTCCAGCCGGGGGACTGAAGCTTTCTTT
TRBV19	-	TRBJ1-2	-	CASSTGWYGYTF	TGTGCCAGTAGTACAGGGTGGTATGGCTACACCTTC
TRBV3-1/TRBV3-2	TRBD1	TRBJ1-1	-	CASRTGESKKAFF	TGTGCCAGCAGAACAGGGGAGAGTAAGAAAGCTTTCTTT
TRBV7-2	TRBD1	TRBJ1-2	-	CASSKPGTGGGYGYTF	TGTGCCAGCAGCAAACCCGGGACAGGGGGCGGGTATGGCTACACCTTC
TRBV7-2	TRBD1	TRBJ2-1	-	CASSFQGAVSYNEQFF	TGTGCCAGCAGCTTTCAGGGGGCGGTATCCTACAATGAGCAGTTCTTC
TRBV6-5	TRBD2	TRBJ2-7	-	CASSYSNAGGSREQYF	TGTGCCAGCAGTTACTCGAATGCGGGGGGGTCGAGGGAGCAGTACTTC
TRBV9	-	TRBJ1-2	-	CASSLKGVGGYTF	TGTGCCAGCAGCCTAAAGGGGGTAGGTGGCTACACCTTC
TRBV7-2	-	TRBJ1-6	few	CASSPSGQINSPLHF	TGTGCCAGCAGCCCAAGTGGGCAGATTAATTCACCCCTCCACTTT
TRBV24-1	-	TRBJ2-1	-	CATGGQKSNNEQFF	TGTGCCACCGGCGGACAGAAGTCAAACAATGAGCAGTTCTTC